One sample yielded the 6 T cell receptor beta chains listed below, sequenced in a study of shared clonotypes between healthy human individuals. The protocol was immunoSEQ multiplex PCR, while the TCRdb copy is restricted to in-frame clones and leaves out a portion. The table records roughly 2.1 million clones, more than 85% of them present only once. Naive CD8 cells comprised CD45RO-negative, CCR7-positively selected cells, excluding terminally differentiated effector memory CD45RA+ cells. Material for sequencing was naive CD8+ T cells from PBMCs. All receptors come from a man younger than 30 in good health. Some clones in this sample may be carry-over from other donors' samples.

This clone has just one count. The chain carries TRBV7-6 and TRBJ2-1, with 9 bases that match TRBD2. In germline, CDR1 is SGHVS, CDR2 FNYEAQ. The CDR3 runs 18 residues. The ends lost 2 bases at V and 4 bases at J; junction bases unmatched: 12. CDR3 region: CASSLSAGGPNTYNEQFF. CDR3 bases: TGTGCCAGCAGCTTATCAGCGGGAGGTCCGAACACGTACAATGAGCAGTTCTTC.

The CDR3 protein is CASSETGTGTDGQPQHF. DNA of the CDR3: TGTGCCAGCAGTGAAACCGGGACAGGAACGGACGGGCAGCCCCAGCATTTT. V gene TRBV6-1 combines with J gene TRBJ1-5; 8 nucleotides match TRBD1. CDR1 and CDR2 from the germline V gene are MNHNS and SASEGT. J was trimmed by 7 bases and V by 2 bases; bases with no gene match: 13. CDR3 length: 17 amino acids.

This chain links TRBV10-2 with TRBJ1-5; D may be TRBD1 (5 bases). The CDR3 has 13 amino acids. Germline V gives CDR1 WSHSY, CDR2 SAAADI. V was clipped by 4 bases and J by 5 bases, with 9 bases between them. This CDR3 reads CASSVGDYQPQHF. CDR3 nucleotides: TGCGCCAGCAGTGTAGGGGACTATCAGCCCCAGCATTTT.

The chain couples TRBV19 to TRBJ2-1; 9 bases fit TRBD2. Germline V gene lookup returns CDR1 LNHDA and CDR2 SQIVND (reference sequence). CDR3 length: 15 residues. Trimming took 2 bases from V and 8 from J; bases not matched to a gene: 7. Here the CDR3 reads CASSINAGGVYEQFF. The DNA for the CDR3 is TGTGCCAGTAGTATAAACGCGGGAGGGGTTTATGAGCAGTTCTTC.

J is TRBJ2-3 and V is TRBV2; TRBD2 might be the D (5 bases). The V and J ends lost 7 bases and 2 bases respectively, with 10 bases between them. This CDR3 spans 13 amino acids. CDR1 and CDR2 from the germline V gene are SNHLY and FYNNEI. CDR3 DNA: TGTGCCAGCAAAGAGCGGACCACAGATACGCAGTATTTT. Translation: CASKERTTDTQYF.

This chain links TRBV5-6 with TRBJ2-7; unclear D gene. The germline CDR1 and CDR2 sequences are SGHDT and YYEEEE. Trimming removed 2 bases at V and 3 bases at J, with 12 bases between. The CDR3 runs to 14 residues. CDR3 DNA: TGTGCCAGCAGCTTTTTTGTCACCTTCTACGAGCAGTACTTC. Amino acids: CASSFFVTFYEQYF.